These 20 T cell receptor beta chains were sequenced from one sample in a study of blood T cell repertoires in COVID-19. Clones were sequenced by immunoSEQ multiplex PCR, and TCRdb holds only the in-frame ones, with some missing. Counted here are around 150,000 clones, approximately 88% occurring once; the ten biggest clones make up 10% to 15%. The specimen sequenced was PBMCs or T cells enriched from blood (not recorded which). The receptors originated from a woman between 55 and 75 years old who had recovered from COVID-19.

The CDR3 sequence is CASRRGEKLFF. The CDR3 DNA reads TGTGCCAGTAGGAGGGGGGAAAAACTGTTTTTT. This chain connects TRBV19 to TRBJ1-4; D may be TRBD1 (6 bases). With 6 bases removed from V and 8 bases from J, the gap between germline ends came to 7 bases. The CDR3 loop spans 11 amino acids. CDR1 and CDR2 from the germline V gene are LNHDA and SQIVND (reference sequence). The full variable domain, its missing parts supplied by reference TRBV19 and TRBJ1-4, is DGGITQSPKYLFRKEGQNVTLSCEQNLNHDAMYWYRQDPGQGLRLIYYSQIVNDFQKGDIAEGYSVSREKKESFPLTVTSAQKNPTAFYLCASRRGEKLFFGSGTQLSVL.

This chain joins TRBV30 and TRBJ1-2; 10 bases agree with TRBD1. V was pared by 2 bases and J by 7 bases, with 7 bases of the junction left unmatched. Looked up from germline, CDR1 is GTSNPN and CDR2 is SVGIG (reference sequence). CDR3 length: 14 residues. CDR3 coding DNA: TGTGCCTGGAGTATTTCCAGGACAGGGGGTGGCTACACCTTC. It specifies CAWSISRTGGGYTF.

The chain employs TRBV18 and TRBJ2-2; D perhaps matches TRBD2 (5 bases). The germline gives CDR1 KGHSH, CDR2 LQKENI. The length of the CDR3 is 17 residues. V was trimmed by 3 bases and J by 1 base, leaving 15 bases between them. CDR3: CASSPPVGGGNTGELFF. The CDR3, as DNA: TGTGCCAGCTCACCGCCCGTAGGAGGAGGGAACACCGGGGAGCTGTTTTTT. The full variable domain, rest sourced from reference TRBV18 and TRBJ2-2, is NAGVMQNPRHLVRRRGQEARLRCSPMKGHSHVYWYRQLPEEGLKFMVYLQKENIIDESGMPKERFSAEFPKEGPSILRIQQVVRGDSAAYFCASSPPVGGGNTGELFFGEGSRLTVL.

The J gene is TRBJ1-1, the V gene TRBV5-1, with a possible D match to TRBD1 (5 bases). V lost 4 bases, J lost 0 bases, and 13 bases lay in between. The CDR3 is 15 residues long. Germline CDR1 is SGHRS and CDR2 is YFSETQ. The CDR3 DNA reads as TGCGCCAGCAGCGGGGGGACGGGAATGAACACTGAAGCTTTCTTT. It codes for CASSGGTGMNTEAFF.

In its sample, this clone was seen once. CDR3 loop: CASSPRERGGGSGELFF. The CDR3 coding sequence is TGTGCCAGCAGCCCGCGGGAGCGGGGGGGAGGTAGTGGGGAGCTGTTTTTT. This rearrangement joins TRBV7-8 to TRBJ2-2; 10 nucleotides match TRBD2. J gave up 8 bases and V 5 bases, and 14 bases lay outside the gene matches. The CDR3 length is 17 residues. CDR1 and CDR2 from the germline V gene are SGHVS and FQNEAQ.

The V gene is TRBV5-8, the J gene TRBJ2-6, with TRBD1 matching 12 bases. The V and J ends lost 5 bases and 3 bases, in that order; junction bases with no gene match: 6. Germline V CDR1 and CDR2: SGHTS, YDEGEE. The CDR3 covers 17 residues. The CDR3 region is CASRGTGGLGGANVLTF. In DNA, the CDR3 is TGTGCCAGCAGGGGGACAGGGGGCTTAGGTGGGGCCAACGTCCTGACTTTC.

The rearrangement links TRBV19 to TRBJ2-7; TRBD1 might be the D (6 bases). The CDR3 covers 16 residues. V gave up 3 bases and J gave up 6 bases, with 21 bases separating them. The V gene's germline CDR1 is LNHDA and CDR2 SQIVND (reference sequence). The CDR3 nucleotides are TGTGCCAGTAGTATCCGGCGCGGTGCAGGGGCGGGCGAGCAGTACTTC. Its protein is CASSIRRGAGAGEQYF.

The chain combines TRBV5-1 with TRBJ2-5; no firm D call. The ends were cut back, 4 bases at V and 5 bases at J, with 12 bases in the middle. Germline lookup yields CDR1 SGHRS and CDR2 YFSETQ. This CDR3 has 13 amino acids. The CDR3 coding sequence is TGCGCCAGCAGCCAGCTGTCGGAGGAGACCCAGTACTTC. As protein: CASSQLSEETQYF. The full variable domain, with the rest looked up from reference TRBV5-1 and TRBJ2-5, is KAGVTQTPRYLIKTRGQQVTLSCSPISGHRSVSWYQQTPGQGLQFLFEYFSETQRNKGNFPGRFSGRQFSNSRSEMNVSTLELGDSALYLCASSQLSEETQYFGPGTRLLVL.

The J gene is TRBJ2-1, the V gene TRBV5-4, with TRBD2 matching 9 bases. CDR1 SGHNT and CDR2 YYREEE come from the germline V gene (reference sequence). CDR3 length: 16 residues. Trimming at V came to 1 base and at J to 5 bases, leaving 7 bases not matched to a gene. The CDR3 region is CASSLPLAGIHNEQFF. The CDR3 DNA follows: TGTGCCAGCAGCTTGCCCCTAGCGGGGATCCACAATGAGCAGTTCTTC.

This chain connects TRBV6-5 to TRBJ2-7, with D perhaps matching TRBD2 (5 bases). The germline V gene has CDR1 MNHEY and CDR2 SVGAGI. The CDR3 is 15 residues long. V lost 0 bases, J lost 1 base, and 10 bases lay in between. Here the CDR3 reads CASSYSRGRSYEQYF. CDR3 coding DNA: TGTGCCAGCAGTTACTCGAGAGGGAGATCCTACGAGCAGTACTTC.

The CDR3 protein is CASSFSTGNQGYTF. CDR3 DNA: TGTGCCAGCAGCTTTTCTACAGGGAATCAAGGCTACACCTTC. The rearrangement joins TRBV5-5 to TRBJ1-2; perhaps TRBD1 as D (6 bases). Looked up from germline, CDR1 is SGHKS and CDR2 is YYEKEE (reference sequence). Trimming took 2 bases from V and 8 from J, leaving 16 bases between them. The length of the CDR3 is 14 residues. The full variable domain, its missing parts supplied by reference TRBV5-5 and TRBJ1-2, is DAGVTQSPTHLIKTRGQQVTLRCSPISGHKSVSWYQQVLGQGPQFIFQYYEKEERGRGNFPDRFSARQFPNYSSELNVNALLLGDSALYLCASSFSTGNQGYTFGSGTRLTVV.

The rearrangement links TRBV6-5 to TRBJ1-1, with 8 bases fitting TRBD1. The CDR3 length is 13 residues. In germline, CDR1 is MNHEY, CDR2 SVGAGI. V was pared by 8 bases and J by 8 bases, with 10 bases of the junction left unmatched. CDR3 nucleotides: TGTGCCAGCGGATTAGACAGGACAGGGGAAGCTTTCTTT. Translation: CASGLDRTGEAFF.

The chain recombines TRBV18 with TRBJ2-1, with D possibly being TRBD2 (6 bases). The germline V gene has CDR1 KGHSH and CDR2 LQKENI. The germline V and J ends were trimmed by 1 base and 6 bases, with 22 bases remaining between them. This CDR3 is 18 amino acids long. CDR3 in amino acids: CASSPLQARGLLLNEQFF. DNA of the CDR3: TGTGCCAGCTCACCACTTCAGGCGCGGGGACTTCTCCTCAATGAGCAGTTCTTC.

CDR3 DNA sequence: TGTGCCAGCAGCTTCGCCCCCGCGGGAGGAGAAAATGAGCAGTTCTTC. Translated: CASSFAPAGGENEQFF. This chain joins TRBV5-5 and TRBJ2-1; 8 bases match TRBD2. CDR1 is SGHKS and CDR2 is YYEKEE in the germline V gene (reference sequence). J was trimmed by 7 bases and V by 2 bases; bases with no gene match: 11. This CDR3 is built from 16 residues.

The gene calls are TRBV6-5 and TRBJ1-1; 8 bases map to TRBD1. Germline values: CDR1 MNHEY, CDR2 SVGAGI. The trim removed 5 bases at V and 5 bases at J, leaving 4 bases unmatched. This CDR3 spans 13 amino acids. The CDR3 region is CASSSTGGTEAFF. The CDR3 nucleotides read TGTGCCAGCAGTAGCACAGGGGGGACTGAAGCTTTCTTT.

The chain combines TRBV21-1 with TRBJ1-1; the table's D call, TRBD1, was not checked against the DNA. TRBV21-1 is noted as a pseudogene. This CDR3 contains 13 residues. The CDR3 sequence is CASSKLQYTEAFF. The CDR3 DNA follows: TGTGCCAGCAGCAAACTACAGTACACTGAAGCTTTCTTT.

The chain links TRBV27 to TRBJ1-1; D is possibly TRBD1 (6 bases). From germline, CDR1 is MNHEY and CDR2 SMNVEV (reference sequence). Trimming shortened V by 5 bases and J by 4 bases, and 11 bases separated the two germline ends. CDR3 size: 13 residues. DNA of the CDR3: TGTGCCAGCAGTCCCGACAGGTTCACTGAAGCTTTCTTT. Protein: CASSPDRFTEAFF.

This rearrangement joins TRBV27 to TRBJ2-4; unclear D gene. The CDR3 totals 15 residues. Germline V gives CDR1 MNHEY, CDR2 SMNVEV (reference sequence). The V and J ends lost 0 bases and 7 bases respectively, with 13 bases between them. The CDR3 DNA sequence: TGTGCCAGCAGTTTATCACGAAACAGATTGAACATTCAGTACTTC. Translating it yields CASSLSRNRLNIQYF.

J is TRBJ1-2 and V is TRBV30; the match to TRBD1 covers 9 bases. The CDR3 contains 14 residues. Germline CDR1 and CDR2: GTSNPN and SVGIG (reference sequence). V lost 4 bases and J lost 2; bases outside the gene matches: 5. DNA for the CDR3: TGTGCCTGGACCCGGGACAGGGCCAACTATGGCTACACCTTC. It specifies CAWTRDRANYGYTF. The entire variable domain, with the rest obtained from reference TRBV30 and TRBJ1-2, is as follows: SQTIHQWPATLVQPVGSPLSLECTVEGTSNPNLYWYRQAAGRGLQLLFYSVGIGQISSEVPQNLSASRPQDRQFILSSKKLLLSDSGFYLCAWTRDRANYGYTFGSGTRLTVV.

The chain recombines TRBV5-1 with TRBJ1-2; D gene uncertain. V was trimmed by 4 bases and J by 6 bases, leaving 13 bases between them. This CDR3 has 13 residues. CDR1 is SGHRS and CDR2 is YFSETQ in the germline V gene. The CDR3 sequence: CASSPTFPHGYTF. In DNA form, the CDR3 reads TGCGCCAGCAGCCCTACCTTCCCCCATGGCTACACCTTC.